This T cell receptor beta chain was found in a study of technical replicates of blood from a few donors. Losses at the gene ends were 2 bases for V and 5 bases for J; bases not matched to a gene: 10. CDR1 is SGHVS and CDR2 is FQNEAQ in the germline V gene. This CDR3 is built from 16 residues. The table came from immunoSEQ multiplex PCR; TCRdb's copy has only in-frame clones and leaves some out. The repertoire holds approximately 85,000 clones, with 85% to 95% as singletons. The receptor's source is a human donor in good health. The chain is built from TRBV7-8 and TRBJ2-7, with 9 bases lining up with TRBD2. Sequencing used T cells isolated from PBMCs. The CDR3 nucleotides read TGTGCCAGCAGCTTAAGAGGGGTAGCGGGAGTCGACGAGCAGTACTTC. It specifies CASSLRGVAGVDEQYF. Supplemented by reference TRBV7-8 and TRBJ2-7, the full variable domain reads GAGVSQSPRYKVAKRGQDVALRCDPISGHVSLFWYQQALGQGPEFLTYFQNEAQLDKSGLPSDRFFAERPEGSVSTLKIQRTQQEDSAVYLCASSLRGVAGVDEQYFGPGTRLTVT.